The rows below give T cell receptor beta chains drawn from one sample of a study of beta chain features in type 1 diabetes. Profiled with immunoSEQ multiplex PCR; TCRdb holds only in-frame clones, not every one. The data contain under 300,000 clones, around 25% of them singletons. The sample consisted of naive CD4+ T cells from blood. The receptors shown here come from a woman between 25 and 40 years old with type 1 diabetes. Each CDR3 is given with its conserved first and last residue. The D gene is left open where the match is weak. Expanded clones are given a class, and other clones once, few, many or no size at all.

CDR3nt	CDR3aa	d_gene	len	abundance	j_gene	v_gene
TGCGCCAGCAGCTTGGATGCAGGGGGTATGTATGAGCAGTTCTTC	CASSLDAGGMYEQFF	TRBD1	15	few	TRBJ2-1	TRBV5-1
TGCAGCGTTGACGGAGAGGGAGTATCAAATGAGCAGTTCTTC	CSVDGEGVSNEQFF	.	14	few	TRBJ2-1	TRBV29-1
TGTGCCAGCAGCACGGGACTAGCTTTAGATACGCAGTATTTT	CASSTGLALDTQYF	TRBD2	14	.	TRBJ2-3	TRBV7-3
TGTGCCAGCAGCGCAGCATGGACAGGGGATGAAGCTTTCTTT	CASSAAWTGDEAFF	TRBD1	14	.	TRBJ1-1	TRBV9
TGCGCCAGCAGCTTGGGACAGCCGTATGAAGCTTTCTTT	CASSLGQPYEAFF	.	13	few	TRBJ1-1	TRBV5-1
TGTGCCAGCAGTATCCAAGGGGATGGTCAGCCCCAGCATTTT	CASSIQGDGQPQHF	.	14	.	TRBJ1-5	TRBV28
TGTGCCAGCAGCTTCATTCTAAACCGGGACAGCTTGAACTATGGCTACACCTTC	CASSFILNRDSLNYGYTF	TRBD1	18	few	TRBJ1-2	TRBV7-9
TGTGCCAGCAGCGCACTAGCGGGAGGAGGCTACAATGAGCAGTTCTTC	CASSALAGGGYNEQFF	TRBD2	16	once	TRBJ2-1	TRBV9
TGCAGCGCCCGAGGACGACTAGCGGACAATGAGCAGTTCTTC	CSARGRLADNEQFF	TRBD2	14	.	TRBJ2-1	TRBV29-1
TGTGCCAGCAGCTTAGTTGAGGGCACTGAAGCTTTCTTT	CASSLVEGTEAFF	.	13	.	TRBJ1-1	TRBV7-9
TGTGCCAGTAGCTCCCGGGACAGCGAATCCTACGAGCAGTACTTC	CASSSRDSESYEQYF	TRBD1	15	.	TRBJ2-7	TRBV19
TGTGCCACCAGCAGAGATAGCGGGAGTGAAAATGAGCAGTTCTTC	CATSRDSGSENEQFF	TRBD2	15	.	TRBJ2-1	TRBV15
TGTGCCAGTACCTCGACTAGCGGGCCGGGAAGGGAGCAGTTCTTC	CASTSTSGPGREQFF	TRBD2	15	.	TRBJ2-1	TRBV19
TGTGCCAGCAGTTACAGGTCAGGGACTGAAGCTTTCTTT	CASSYRSGTEAFF	.	13	few	TRBJ1-1	TRBV6-4
TGTGCCACCACTAGCGGTGTGAGCAGCAATCAGCCCCAGCATTTT	CATTSGVSSNQPQHF	.	15	.	TRBJ1-5	TRBV15
TGTGCCAGCAGCTCGACTAGCGGAGAATACGAGCAGTACTTC	CASSSTSGEYEQYF	TRBD2	14	.	TRBJ2-7	TRBV7-9
TGTGCCAGTAGTATGGTCAGGGGGAGTCAGCCCCAGCATTTT	CASSMVRGSQPQHF	TRBD1	14	.	TRBJ1-5	TRBV19
TGTGCCAGCAGCTTTGGCAGGGCGGCCAAAAACATTCAGTACTTC	CASSFGRAAKNIQYF	.	15	few	TRBJ2-4	TRBV7-9
TGCAGCGGCCGAGGGAGCTACGAGCAGTACTTC	CSGRGSYEQYF	.	11	few	TRBJ2-7	TRBV29-1
TGTGCCTGGCAACAGGGAAATACGCAGTATTTT	CAWQQGNTQYF	.	11	.	TRBJ2-3	TRBV30
TGTGCCAGCAGTTTAGTACAGGGGGCCAAAGATACGCAGTATTTT	CASSLVQGAKDTQYF	TRBD1	15	once	TRBJ2-3	TRBV28
TGTGCCAGCAGTTACTCCGGGGGAGACTTTGACGAGCAGTACTTC	CASSYSGGDFDEQYF	.	15	.	TRBJ2-7	TRBV6-5
TGCGCCAGCAGCATTGAAACAGGGACTGAAAAACTGTTTTTT	CASSIETGTEKLFF	.	14	.	TRBJ1-4	TRBV5-1
TGCAGCGTTGTCGGAACAGGGGGCCTCCTAACCTATGGCTACACCTTC	CSVVGTGGLLTYGYTF	TRBD1	16	few	TRBJ1-2	TRBV29-1
TGTGCCTGGAGTCAATCTTCTAGGTTCTTC	CAWSQSSRFF	.	10	.	TRBJ2-1	TRBV30
TGTGCCAGCGGACTAGCGGGGACCTACGAGCAGTACTTC	CASGLAGTYEQYF	TRBD2	13	.	TRBJ2-7	TRBV2
TGTGCCACCAGCAGAGATCTGAGTGACAGGGGGCAAGAGACCCAGTACTTC	CATSRDLSDRGQETQYF	TRBD1	17	few	TRBJ2-5	TRBV15
TGCAGCGTGGGAACAGGGCTAGACGAGCAGTACTTC	CSVGTGLDEQYF	.	12	few	TRBJ2-7	TRBV29-1
TGTGCCAGCAGCATGGGGACTAGCGGTTTACGGGGAGAGACCCAGTACTTC	CASSMGTSGLRGETQYF	TRBD2	17	.	TRBJ2-5	TRBV5-4
TGTGCCAGCAGCCAGAGGACTCTCCTGGGCTCTGGGGCCAACGTCCTGACTTTC	CASSQRTLLGSGANVLTF	.	18	few	TRBJ2-6	TRBV14
TGTGCCAGCAGCTTAGCGATGGCTAGCGGGGCCTACGAGCAGTACTTC	CASSLAMASGAYEQYF	TRBD2	16	few	TRBJ2-7	TRBV11-2
TGTGCCAGCAGCTTAGCTAGCGGGAGAATCGGGGAGCTGTTTTTT	CASSLASGRIGELFF	TRBD2	15	.	TRBJ2-2	TRBV7-2
TGTGCCTGGGGACTCCCCAACACCGGGGAGCTGTTTTTT	CAWGLPNTGELFF	.	13	.	TRBJ2-2	TRBV30